The 6 T cell receptor beta chains below come from one sample, sequenced in a study of beta chain features in type 1 diabetes. Study conclusions and caveats: All four CD4+ subsets of Type 1 diabetes patients contained TCRB CDR3s that were moderately but significantly shorter.

Sequenced material consisted of expressed TCRB transcripts (all of the isolated RNA was reverse transcribed). The table came from immunoSEQ multiplex PCR; TCRdb's copy has only in-frame clones and leaves some out. Of about 700,000 clones listed, around 15% are singletons. These receptors lack a known antigen. Sequenced sample: naive CD4+ T cells from blood. The source of these receptors is a man between 18 and 35 years old with type 1 diabetes.

V is TRBV19 and J is TRBJ2-1; TRBD1 matches 9 bases. This CDR3 region has 13 residues. CDR1 LNHDA and CDR2 SQIVND come from the germline V gene (reference sequence). V lost 5 bases to trimming and J lost 5 bases; unmatched junction nucleotides: 1. This chain's CDR3 is CASSRDRDNEQFF. CDR3 nucleotides: TGTGCCAGTAGTCGGGACAGGGACAATGAGCAGTTCTTC.

The rearrangement joins TRBV6-6 to TRBJ1-4; D ambiguous. Trimming removed 5 bases at V and 0 bases at J, with 13 bases between. The germline CDR1 and CDR2 sequences are MNHNY and SVGAGI (reference sequence). This CDR3 has 16 amino acids. CDR3 protein: CASSKTLVTTNEKLFF. CDR3 in DNA: TGTGCCAGCAGTAAAACCCTAGTAACAACTAATGAAAAACTGTTTTTT.

There are a few counts of this clone. The rearrangement uses TRBV7-6 and TRBJ1-2, with D uncertain. The germline gives CDR1 SGHVS, CDR2 FNYEAQ. CDR3 length: 18 amino acids. V shed 3 bases and J shed 2 bases, with 22 bases lying between them. CDR3 nucleotides: TGTGCCAGCAGCTTCGGTGCAGGAGCGGACCAGTCCAACTATGGCTACACCTTC. It encodes CASSFGAGADQSNYGYTF.

This clone showed up just a few times. The genes are TRBV10-1 and TRBJ1-2; D remains ambiguous. V was shortened by 6 bases and J by 3 bases, with 11 bases between the two germline ends. Germline values: CDR1 WNHNN, CDR2 SYGVQD (reference sequence). The CDR3 runs 13 residues. In DNA, the CDR3 is TGCGCCAGCAGCCGGGAGGGCGACTATGGCTACACCTTC. It translates to CASSREGDYGYTF.

This clone was counted a few times. V is TRBV6-5 and J is TRBJ2-7; D gene ambiguous. V was trimmed by 0 bases and J by 3 bases, leaving 12 bases between them. Germline-derived CDR1 and CDR2 are MNHEY and SVGAGI. The CDR3 has 15 amino acids. The CDR3: CASSYSLGKGYEQYF. The CDR3 DNA sequence: TGTGCCAGCAGTTACTCTCTGGGGAAGGGCTACGAGCAGTACTTC.

This clone was observed a few times. The rearrangement links TRBV14 to TRBJ1-5; possibly TRBD1 for D (6 bases). Germline V gene sequence: CDR1 SGHDN, CDR2 FVKESK. CDR3 length: 13 amino acids. V was trimmed by 4 bases and J by 7 bases, leaving 11 bases between them. The CDR3 coding sequence is TGTGCCAGCAGCCGGACGCAGGGGCAGCCCCAGCATTTT. Translated, it gives CASSRTQGQPQHF.